What follows are 7 T cell receptor beta chains derived from one specimen sequenced in a study of cytomegalovirus exposure and HLA in healthy donors (dated by TCRdb to about 2017). Libraries came from the immunoSEQ multiplex PCR assay. For the multiplex PCR, a mixture combining 60 forward primers for TCR Vbeta segments and 13 reverse primers for TCR Jbeta segments was used. The source is immuneACCESS, and TCRdb retained only in-frame sequences with V and J called. Part of the clones is not carried over; for the studies checked, unresolved V genes explain less than half of this, and the remainder is unexplained. The sample records 220,000 or so clones, roughly 84% of which are singletons. 1.7% of the sample rests with the top ten. Sequencing used PBMCs. These receptors all come from a man aged 45-60 years in good health and CMV-seronegative.

The gene calls are TRBV6-5 and TRBJ1-6; 7 bases line up with TRBD1. In germline, CDR1 is MNHEY, CDR2 SVGAGI. CDR3 length: 14 amino acids. V gave up 4 bases and J gave up 4 bases; unmatched junction bases: 1. As DNA, the CDR3 is TGTGCCAGCAGTTCGACAGGGTATAATTCACCCCTCCACTTT. It yields the protein CASSSTGYNSPLHF.

The chain employs TRBV30 and TRBJ2-3; 7 bases line up with TRBD2. The CDR3 totals 15 residues. Germline assignment: CDR1 GTSNPN and CDR2 SVGIG (reference sequence). Germline trimming cut 1 base from V and 4 bases from J; bases unmatched to any gene: 8. CDR3 in DNA: TGTGCCTGGAGTGGGGGGGGTTTCGGAGCAGATACGCAGTATTTT. This sequence encodes CAWSGGGFGADTQYF.

The CDR3 DNA follows: TGTGCCGTCCGACCGGGACTAGCGGGAGATGAGCAGTACTTC. It specifies CAVRPGLAGDEQYF. This chain links TRBV10-3 with TRBJ2-7, with TRBD2 matching 14 bases. Germline CDR1 is ENHRY and CDR2 is SYGVKD. The V and J ends lost 11 bases and 7 bases, in that order; junction bases with no gene match: 10. This CDR3 contains 14 residues.

The chain joins TRBV9 to TRBJ1-2; 9 nucleotides agree with TRBD1. Germline assignment: CDR1 SGDLS and CDR2 YYNGEE. Trimming cost V 0 bases and J 8 bases; bases outside gene matches: 23. This CDR3 is 20 amino acids long. CDR3 in amino acids: CASSVGRDFFGTGLNRGYTF. In DNA, the CDR3 is TGTGCCAGCAGCGTAGGACGGGACTTCTTCGGGACAGGGTTAAATAGAGGCTACACCTTC.

The genes are TRBV27 and TRBJ2-5; 14 bases align to TRBD2. This CDR3 has 17 amino acids. Germline-derived CDR1 and CDR2 are MNHEY and SMNVEV (reference sequence). Trimming cost V 4 bases and J 5 bases; bases outside gene matches: 9. CDR3 protein: CASSSWGLAGDQETQYF. The CDR3 DNA reads TGTGCCAGCAGTTCCTGGGGACTAGCGGGAGATCAGGAGACCCAGTACTTC.

There are a few counts of this clone. The J gene is TRBJ2-1, the V gene TRBV11-2; 7 bases line up with TRBD1. This CDR3 has 14 amino acids. The germline CDR1 and CDR2 sequences are SGHAT and FQNNGV. Losses at the gene ends were 10 bases for V and 0 bases for J; bases not matched to a gene: 6. CDR3 nucleotides: TGTGCCACCCCAGGGGGTAGCTCCTACAATGAGCAGTTCTTC. It translates to CATPGGSSYNEQFF.

The rearrangement links TRBV18 to TRBJ2-1; 12 bases line up with TRBD2. Looked up from germline, CDR1 is KGHSH and CDR2 is LQKENI. The trim removed 3 bases at V and 6 bases at J, leaving 6 bases unmatched. CDR3 length: 16 residues. CDR3 region: CASSPSLAGGPNEQFF. DNA for the CDR3: TGTGCCAGCTCACCCTCCCTAGCGGGAGGGCCCAATGAGCAGTTCTTC.